This is a list of T cell receptor beta chains from one sample in a study of sequential checkpoint blockade in melanoma. The method was immunoSEQ multiplex PCR; TCRdb's version includes in-frame clones alone and lacks a portion of them. The sample shows 2,000 to 3,000 clones, about 15% of them seen only once. The material sequenced was tumor tissue (inferred from file names), taken from a patient given nivolumab and ipilimumab in sequence. The receptors come from a human donor with melanoma. Both conserved end residues are part of each CDR3. D genes are given only for firm matches. Size is omitted from some rows. Given values are once, few, many or a class for expanded clones.

>TRBJ2-3|.|TRBV28|TRBD2
CASSPSGITDTQYF
TGTGCCAGCAGCCCTAGCGGGATAACAGATACGCAGTATTTT
>TRBJ1-2|few|TRBV7-6|.
CASKGEGLRVSYTF
TGTGCCAGCAAGGGAGAGGGTCTTAGAGTTTCCTACACCTTC
>TRBJ1-4|few|TRBV14|.
CASSQDHMPARKLFF
TGTGCCAGCAGCCAAGATCACATGCCCGCCAGGAAACTGTTTTTT
>TRBJ2-2|few|TRBV7-5|.
CASSRDFSTGELFF
TGTGCCAGCAGCCGGGACTTTTCTACCGGGGAGCTGTTTTTT
>TRBJ2-1|.|TRBV11-3|TRBD2
CASSLGLAGANEQFF
TGTGCCAGCAGCTTAGGACTAGCGGGAGCGAATGAGCAGTTCTTC
>TRBJ2-2|once|TRBV29-1|.
CSVGGAVDTGELFF
TGCAGCGTTGGGGGGGCGGTTGACACCGGGGAGCTGTTTTTT
>TRBJ2-6|.|TRBV2|.
CAGGIDGANVLTF
TGTGCCGGGGGGATTGATGGGGCCAACGTCCTGACTTTC
>TRBJ2-1|medium-sized|TRBV11-3|TRBD2
CASSYPVGTSAYNEQFF
TGTGCCAGCAGCTACCCGGTTGGGACTAGCGCCTACAATGAGCAGTTCTTC
>TRBJ2-3|.|TRBV11-3|TRBD2
CASSEWTSGGVGDTQYF
TGTGCCAGCAGCGAATGGACTAGCGGGGGGGTAGGGGATACGCAGTATTTT
>TRBJ2-1|many|TRBV6-8|TRBD1
CASSDDRVGEQFF
TGTGCCAGCAGTGACGACAGGGTAGGTGAGCAGTTCTTC
>TRBJ2-1|few|TRBV11-3|TRBD2
CASSPWTSGIYNEQFF
TGTGCCAGCAGCCCATGGACTAGCGGGATTTACAATGAGCAGTTCTTC
>TRBJ1-1|.|TRBV7-2|.
CASSLGIRVRAFF
TGTGCCAGCAGCTTAGGTATAAGGGTACGAGCTTTCTTT
>TRBJ2-1|once|TRBV18|TRBD1
CASSGDRIEQFF
TGTGCCAGCTCCGGGGACAGGATAGAGCAGTTCTTC
>TRBJ1-2|.|TRBV5-1|.
CASSLARDRTCGYTF
TGCGCCAGCAGCTTGGCTAGGGACCGAACTTGTGGCTACACCTTC
>TRBJ2-7|.|TRBV15|.
CATSSLDSLYEQYF
TGTGCCACCAGCTCGCTTGACAGCCTTTACGAGCAGTACTTC
>TRBJ2-7|few|TRBV6-8|.
CASSSLQRAYEQYF
TGTGCCAGCAGTAGCCTACAGCGAGCCTACGAGCAGTACTTC
>TRBJ2-7|.|TRBV14|.
CASSLEGQFEQYF
TGTGCCAGCAGCCTAGAAGGACAGTTCGAGCAGTACTTC
>TRBJ2-3|.|TRBV19|.
CASSIDAPGPTDTQYF
TGTGCCAGTAGTATAGATGCACCGGGGCCCACAGATACGCAGTATTTT
>TRBJ1-1|few|TRBV30|TRBD1
CAWSVTGGTEAFF
TGTGCCTGGAGTGTAACAGGGGGCACTGAAGCTTTCTTT
>TRBJ2-2|few|TRBV19|TRBD2
CASNGVGLAGGYSGELFF
TGTGCCAGTAACGGGGTTGGACTAGCGGGAGGGTACAGCGGGGAGCTGTTTTTT
>TRBJ2-7|.|TRBV28|.
CASSLRKGGRDEQYF
TGTGCCAGCAGTTTACGGAAAGGGGGTAGGGACGAGCAGTACTTC
>TRBJ1-5|.|TRBV30|TRBD1
CAWSPTGGVRNQPQHF
TGTGCCTGGAGTCCAACAGGGGGGGTACGGAATCAGCCCCAGCATTTT
>TRBJ1-1|medium-sized|TRBV11-3|.
CASSLGLPTGTEAFF
TGTGCCAGCAGCTTAGGATTACCGACGGGCACTGAAGCTTTCTTT
>TRBJ1-3|.|TRBV11-3|TRBD1
CASSRRDRGPERPGNTIYF
TGTGCCAGCAGCCGCCGGGACAGGGGGCCAGAGAGACCAGGAAACACCATATATTTT
>TRBJ1-5|few|TRBV19|TRBD1
CASSIGQGANSNQPQHF
TGTGCCAGTAGTATCGGACAGGGGGCAAATAGCAATCAGCCCCAGCATTTT
>TRBJ2-7|medium-sized|TRBV11-3|TRBD1
CASSPRDRGNEQYF
TGTGCCAGCAGCCCCCGGGACAGGGGCAACGAGCAGTACTTC
>TRBJ1-1|medium-sized|TRBV11-3|.
CASSLTSRGGTEAFF
TGTGCCAGCAGCTTAACCTCGCGGGGGGGGACTGAAGCTTTCTTT
>TRBJ1-2|.|TRBV5-1|.
CASSLEGGLNGYTF
TGCGCCAGCAGCTTGGAAGGCGGGCTTAATGGCTACACCTTC
>TRBJ2-1|.|TRBV11-3|TRBD1
CASSLGVSGTANNEQFF
TGTGCCAGCAGCTTAGGGGTCAGTGGGACAGCCAACAATGAGCAGTTCTTC
>TRBJ2-5|.|TRBV19|.
CASSLTPARGRALLMETQYF
TGTGCCAGTAGTCTTACCCCTGCGCGAGGCAGGGCGCTCCTCATGGAGACCCAGTACTTC
>TRBJ2-3|large|TRBV28|TRBD2
CASSLAGADTQYF
TGTGCCAGCAGTTTAGCGGGAGCAGATACGCAGTATTTT
>TRBJ2-1|medium-sized|TRBV6-8|.
CASSSGPREQFF
TGTGCCAGCAGTTCGGGACCCCGGGAGCAGTTCTTC
>TRBJ1-5|few|TRBV12-5|.
CASGPGIMDQPQHF
TGTGCTAGTGGTCCGGGGATTATGGATCAGCCCCAGCATTTT
>TRBJ2-7|.|TRBV28|TRBD2
CASRDPASGMYEQYF
TGTGCCAGCAGAGATCCAGCCAGCGGGATGTACGAGCAGTACTTC
>TRBJ1-5|many|TRBV4-1|.
CASSGGYNQPQHF
TGCGCCAGCAGCGGCGGGTACAATCAGCCCCAGCATTTT
>TRBJ2-1|few|TRBV11-3|.
CASSLLSGASDEQFF
TGTGCCAGCAGCTTGCTCTCGGGAGCAAGCGATGAGCAGTTCTTC
>TRBJ2-6|few|TRBV6-8|TRBD1
CASSYHSPGGLAVLTF
TGTGCCAGCAGTTACCACTCACCAGGGGGTTTGGCAGTCCTGACTTTC
>TRBJ2-1|few|TRBV9|.
CASSVVPVAHNEQFF
TGTGCCAGCAGCGTAGTCCCGGTGGCCCACAATGAGCAGTTCTTC
>TRBJ1-4|.|TRBV12-5|TRBD1
CASGLDLVTGVDEKLFF
TGTGCTAGTGGTTTGGACCTCGTGACAGGGGTAGATGAAAAACTGTTTTTT
>TRBJ1-1|few|TRBV28|TRBD1
CASSLTGTGAEAFF
TGTGCCAGCAGCCTCACCGGGACAGGAGCTGAAGCTTTCTTT
>TRBJ2-5|medium-sized|TRBV6-8|.
CAISTRQTQETQYF
TGTGCCATCAGTACACGTCAGACGCAAGAGACCCAGTACTTC
>TRBJ2-4|.|TRBV11-3|.
CASRLTGAAGGNIQYF
TGTGCCAGCAGACTGACAGGTGCCGCTGGAGGGAACATTCAGTACTTC
>TRBJ1-2|few|TRBV28|.
CASSLVQGRGYTF
TGTGCCAGCAGTTTGGTGCAGGGCCGGGGCTACACCTTC
>TRBJ2-1|.|TRBV11-3|.
CASSLEGYSRVYGEQFF
TGTGCCAGCAGCCTCGAGGGCTACTCGCGGGTGTACGGTGAGCAGTTCTTC
>TRBJ2-7|few|TRBV28|.
CASRSPRGGGYEQYF
TGTGCCAGCAGATCACCAAGAGGGGGAGGCTACGAGCAGTACTTC
>TRBJ2-1|.|TRBV21-1|.
CASTEFGYNEQFF
TGTGCCAGCACCGAATTCGGTTACAATGAGCAGTTCTTC
>TRBJ1-1|few|TRBV23-1|TRBD1
CASSQDRGGGDPEAFF
TGCGCCAGCAGCCAAGATAGAGGAGGGGGCGACCCTGAAGCTTTCTTT
>TRBJ2-7|.|TRBV5-1|TRBD1
CASSLEGQRTEQYF
TGCGCCAGCAGCTTGGAGGGACAGCGGACCGAGCAGTACTTC
>TRBJ1-2|few|TRBV28|.
CASSAPGANYGYTF
TGTGCCAGCAGTGCCCCGGGCGCAAACTATGGCTACACCTTC
>TRBJ2-1|.|TRBV29-1|.
CSVEDNVDSYNEQFF
TGCAGCGTTGAAGATAATGTAGACTCCTACAATGAGCAGTTCTTC
>TRBJ2-7|medium-sized|TRBV28|TRBD2
CASSPRGSGILYEQYF
TGTGCCAGCAGTCCCCGGGGTAGCGGGATCCTCTACGAGCAGTACTTC
>TRBJ2-5|.|TRBV19|TRBD1
CASSIGSRGRGETQYF
TGTGCCAGTAGTATAGGTTCCAGGGGGCGAGGGGAGACCCAGTACTTC
>TRBJ1-5|.|TRBV19|.
CASSIGQANQPQHF
TGTGCCAGTAGTATCGGGCAGGCTAATCAGCCCCAGCATTTT
>TRBJ1-5|few|TRBV19|.
CASSQQGGNQPQHF
TGTGCCAGTAGTCAACAGGGCGGGAATCAGCCCCAGCATTTT